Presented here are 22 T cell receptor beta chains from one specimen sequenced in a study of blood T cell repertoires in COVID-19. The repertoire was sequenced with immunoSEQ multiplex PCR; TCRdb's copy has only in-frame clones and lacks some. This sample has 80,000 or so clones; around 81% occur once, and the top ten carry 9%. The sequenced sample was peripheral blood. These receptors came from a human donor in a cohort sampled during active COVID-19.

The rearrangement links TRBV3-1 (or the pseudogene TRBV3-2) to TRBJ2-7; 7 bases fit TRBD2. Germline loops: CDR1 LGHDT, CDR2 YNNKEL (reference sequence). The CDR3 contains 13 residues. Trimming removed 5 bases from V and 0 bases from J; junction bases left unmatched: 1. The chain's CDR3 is CASSTSVSYEQYF. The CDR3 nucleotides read TGTGCCAGCAGCACTAGCGTCTCCTACGAGCAGTACTTC.

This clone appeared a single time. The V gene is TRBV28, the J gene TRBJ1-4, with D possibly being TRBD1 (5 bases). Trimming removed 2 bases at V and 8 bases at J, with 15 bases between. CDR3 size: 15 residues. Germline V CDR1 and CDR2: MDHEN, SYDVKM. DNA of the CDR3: TGTGCCAGCAGTTTAGGCGGGGACGGAGGAGAAAAACTGTTTTTT. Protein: CASSLGGDGGEKLFF.

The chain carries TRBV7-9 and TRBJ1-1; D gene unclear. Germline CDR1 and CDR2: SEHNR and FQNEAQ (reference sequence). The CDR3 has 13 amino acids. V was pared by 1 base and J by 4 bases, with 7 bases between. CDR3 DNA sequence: TGTGCCAGCAGCTTAGTTGCGGTCACTGAAGCTTTCTTT. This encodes CASSLVAVTEAFF.

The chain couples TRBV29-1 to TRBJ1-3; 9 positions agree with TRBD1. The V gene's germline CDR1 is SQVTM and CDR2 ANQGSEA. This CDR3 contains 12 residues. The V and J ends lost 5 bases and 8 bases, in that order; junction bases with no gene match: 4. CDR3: CSVSQGADTIYF. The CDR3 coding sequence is TGCAGCGTTTCACAGGGGGCGGACACCATATATTTT.

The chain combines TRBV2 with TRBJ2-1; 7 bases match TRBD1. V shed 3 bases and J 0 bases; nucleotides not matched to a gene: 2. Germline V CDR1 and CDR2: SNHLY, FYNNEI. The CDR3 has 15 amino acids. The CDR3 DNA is TGTGCCAGCAGTGATTGGACAGGCTCCTACAATGAGCAGTTCTTC. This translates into CASSDWTGSYNEQFF.

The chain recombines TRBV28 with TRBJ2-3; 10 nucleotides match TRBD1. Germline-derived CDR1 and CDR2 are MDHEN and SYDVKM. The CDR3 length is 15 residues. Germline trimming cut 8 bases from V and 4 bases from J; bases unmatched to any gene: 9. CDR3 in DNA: TGTGCCAGCGCTTTGGGAGGGACAGGGGCAGATACGCAGTATTTT. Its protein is CASALGGTGADTQYF.

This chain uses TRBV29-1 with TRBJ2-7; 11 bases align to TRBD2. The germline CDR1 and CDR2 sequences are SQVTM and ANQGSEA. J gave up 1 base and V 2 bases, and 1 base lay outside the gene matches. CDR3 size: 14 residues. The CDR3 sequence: CSVETSGGSYEQYF. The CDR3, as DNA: TGCAGCGTTGAAACTAGCGGGGGATCCTACGAGCAGTACTTC.

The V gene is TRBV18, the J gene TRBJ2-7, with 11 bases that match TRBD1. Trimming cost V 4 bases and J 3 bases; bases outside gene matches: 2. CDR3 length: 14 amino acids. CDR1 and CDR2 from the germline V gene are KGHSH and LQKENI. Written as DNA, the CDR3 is TGTGCCAGCTCACTAGGGACAGGGGGCTACGAGCAGTACTTC. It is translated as CASSLGTGGYEQYF.

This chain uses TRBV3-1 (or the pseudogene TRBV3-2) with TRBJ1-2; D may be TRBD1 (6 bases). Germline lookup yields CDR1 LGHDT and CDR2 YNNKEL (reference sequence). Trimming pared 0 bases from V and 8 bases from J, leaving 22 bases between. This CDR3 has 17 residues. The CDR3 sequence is CASSQEPEYRAGEGYTF. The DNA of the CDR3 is TGTGCCAGCAGCCAAGAACCAGAATATAGGGCAGGGGAAGGCTACACCTTC.

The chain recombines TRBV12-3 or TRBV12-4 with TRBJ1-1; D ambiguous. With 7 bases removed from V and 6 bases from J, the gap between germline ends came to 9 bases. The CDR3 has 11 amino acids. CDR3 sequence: CASTEASEAFF. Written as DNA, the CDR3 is TGTGCCAGCACCGAAGCCTCTGAAGCTTTCTTT.

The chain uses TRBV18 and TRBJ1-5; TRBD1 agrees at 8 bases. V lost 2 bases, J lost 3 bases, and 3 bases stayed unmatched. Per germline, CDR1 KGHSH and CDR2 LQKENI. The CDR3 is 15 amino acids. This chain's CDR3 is CASSPGTGYNQPQHF. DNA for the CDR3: TGTGCCAGCTCACCAGGGACAGGTTACAATCAGCCCCAGCATTTT.

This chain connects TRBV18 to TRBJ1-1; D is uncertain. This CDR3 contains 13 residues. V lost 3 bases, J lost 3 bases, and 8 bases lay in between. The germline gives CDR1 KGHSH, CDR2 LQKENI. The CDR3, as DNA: TGTGCCAGCTCACCCAGTATGGACACTGAAGCTTTCTTT. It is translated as CASSPSMDTEAFF.

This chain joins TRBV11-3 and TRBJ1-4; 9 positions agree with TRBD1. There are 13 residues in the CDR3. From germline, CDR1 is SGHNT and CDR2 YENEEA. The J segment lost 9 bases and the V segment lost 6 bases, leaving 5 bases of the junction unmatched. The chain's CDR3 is CASSPGTGQKLFF. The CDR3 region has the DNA TGTGCCAGCAGTCCTGGGACAGGGCAAAAACTGTTTTTT.

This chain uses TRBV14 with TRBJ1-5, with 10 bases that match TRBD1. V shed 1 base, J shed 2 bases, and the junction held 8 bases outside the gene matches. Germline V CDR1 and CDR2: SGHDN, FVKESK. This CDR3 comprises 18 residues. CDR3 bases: TGTGCCAGCAGCCAAGTAGCCCCCGGGACAGGGGGCAATCAGCCCCAGCATTTT. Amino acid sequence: CASSQVAPGTGGNQPQHF.

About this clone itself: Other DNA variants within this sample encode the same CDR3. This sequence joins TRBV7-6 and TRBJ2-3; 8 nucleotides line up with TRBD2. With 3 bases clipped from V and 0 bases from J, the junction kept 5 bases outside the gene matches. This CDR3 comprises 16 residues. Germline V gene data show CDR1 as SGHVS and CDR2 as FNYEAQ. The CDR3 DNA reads TGTGCCAGCAGCTTGGGCACTAGCGGTAGCACAGATACGCAGTATTTT. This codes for CASSLGTSGSTDTQYF.

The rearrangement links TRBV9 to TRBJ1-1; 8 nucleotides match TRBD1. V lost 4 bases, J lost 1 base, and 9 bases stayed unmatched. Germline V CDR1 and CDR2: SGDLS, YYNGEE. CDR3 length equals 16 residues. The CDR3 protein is CASSPRTGLGNTEAFF. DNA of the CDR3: TGTGCCAGCAGCCCCCGGACAGGGTTGGGGAACACTGAAGCTTTCTTT. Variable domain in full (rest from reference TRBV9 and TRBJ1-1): DSGVTQTPKHLITATGQRVTLRCSPRSGDLSVYWYQQSLDQGLQFLIQYYNGEERAKGNILERFSAQQFPDLHSELNLSSLELGDSALYFCASSPRTGLGNTEAFFGQGTRLTVV.

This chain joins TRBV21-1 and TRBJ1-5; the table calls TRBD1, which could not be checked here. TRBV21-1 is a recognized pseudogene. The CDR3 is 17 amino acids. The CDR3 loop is CASSFLGGQGAREPQHF. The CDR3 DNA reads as TGTGCCAGCAGTTTTCTCGGGGGACAGGGGGCTCGGGAGCCCCAGCATTTT.

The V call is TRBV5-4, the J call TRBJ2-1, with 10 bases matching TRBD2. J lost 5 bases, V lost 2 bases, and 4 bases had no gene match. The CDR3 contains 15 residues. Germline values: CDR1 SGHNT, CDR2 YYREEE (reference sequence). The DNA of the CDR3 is TGTGCCAGCAGCTTTCTTACTAGCGGGAACAATGAGCAGTTCTTC. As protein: CASSFLTSGNNEQFF.

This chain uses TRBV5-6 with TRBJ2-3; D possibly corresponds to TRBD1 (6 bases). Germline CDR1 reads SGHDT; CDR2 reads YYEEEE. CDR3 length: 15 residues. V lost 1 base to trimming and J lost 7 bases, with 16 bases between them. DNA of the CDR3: TGTGCCAGCAGCTTGCCCGACTCAGGGGTCAATACGCAGTATTTT. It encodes CASSLPDSGVNTQYF.

The CDR3 protein is CASSLEGDMNQPQHF. The CDR3, as DNA: TGTGCCAGCAGCTTAGAAGGGGACATGAATCAGCCCCAGCATTTT. This chain joins TRBV7-2 and TRBJ1-5; D is perhaps TRBD1 (6 bases). The length of the CDR3 is 15 residues. Per the germline V gene, CDR1 is SGHTA and CDR2 is FQGNSA. Trimming shortened V by 1 base and J by 4 bases, and 11 bases separated the two germline ends.

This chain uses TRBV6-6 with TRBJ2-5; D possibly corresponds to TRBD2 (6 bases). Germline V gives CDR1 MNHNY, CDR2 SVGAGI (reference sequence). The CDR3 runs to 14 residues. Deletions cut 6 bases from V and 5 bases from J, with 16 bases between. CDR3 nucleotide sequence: TGTGCCAGCAGGGCTGTGGGAGGCATCGAGACCCAGTACTTC. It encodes CASRAVGGIETQYF.

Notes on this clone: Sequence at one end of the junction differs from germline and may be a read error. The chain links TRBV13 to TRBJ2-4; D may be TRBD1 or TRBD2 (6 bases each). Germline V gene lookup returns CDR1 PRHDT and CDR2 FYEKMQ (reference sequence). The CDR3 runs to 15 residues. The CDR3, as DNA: TGTGCCAGCAGCCTAGGGGGGAACAGGGCAAACATTCAGTACTTC. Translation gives CASSLGGNRANIQYF. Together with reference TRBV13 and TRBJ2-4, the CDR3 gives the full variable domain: AAGVIQSPRHLIKEKRETATLKCYPIPRHDTVYWYQQGPGQDPQFLISFYEKMQSDKGSIPDRFSAQQFSDYHSELNMSSLELGDSALYFCASSLGGNRANIQYFGAGTRLSVL.